Sequencing of this T cell receptor beta chain was carried out in a study of Ad26.COV2.S vaccination and SARS-CoV-2 variants. Overall study: Intramuscular Ad26.COV2.S at 5x10^10 or 1x10^11 viral particles.

Treatment specified: some 20 received Ad26.COV2.S at low or high dose, single or two shots; several received placebo; per-sample allocation not given. On day 63 after the first injection, vaccine and placebo recipients gave samples. Notes on the study in general: Responses of T cells in total may have been underestimated by the TCR breadth and depth analyses. Post-vaccination breadth of spike-specific CD8+ and CD4+ T cell responses was reportedly substantial.

V lost 4 bases to trimming and J lost 2 bases; unmatched junction nucleotides: 6. The CDR3 consists of 16 residues. Per germline, CDR1 SGHNT and CDR2 YYREEE (reference sequence). Assay: immunoSEQ multiplex PCR; the TCRdb copy retains only in-frame clones and omits some. The data show around 300,000 clones, 88% seen once. A word on this clone: Antigen unknown.

The input for sequencing was peripheral blood, taken in a trial of Ad26.COV2.S vaccine versus placebo. This TCR came from a person between 18 and 65 years old who received the Ad26.COV2.S COVID-19 vaccine or a placebo. The rearrangement uses TRBV5-4 and TRBJ1-2; 12 bases line up with TRBD1. The CDR3 loop is CASSLGQGASNYGYTF. The CDR3 DNA sequence: TGTGCCAGCAGCCTGGGACAGGGGGCATCCAACTATGGCTACACCTTC.